One and the same sample provided the 5 T cell receptor beta chains below, sequenced in a study of vaccination effects on CD4 cells after COVID-19. Data came from immunoSEQ multiplex PCR; TCRdb stores just in-frame clones and leaves some out. The sample lists 30,000 to 35,000 clones, 74% occurring once. These receptors have no known antigen. Upon completion of about eleven days in culture, CD4+ T cells were isolated. BNT162b2 vaccine or mRNA-1273 vaccine was given to participants in two doses. Sequenced material: CD4+ T cells from PBMCs cultured without peptide, taken after COVID-19 vaccination. These TCRs come from a human donor who received a COVID-19 vaccine.

This clone was detected once. J is TRBJ1-5 and V is TRBV18; D may be TRBD1 (5 bases). Germline loops: CDR1 KGHSH, CDR2 LQKENI. This CDR3 comprises 14 residues. The V end lost 4 bases, the J end lost 4 bases, and 11 bases lay between the germline ends. CDR3: CASSQIQGNQPQHF. The CDR3 nucleotides read TGTGCCAGCTCACAAATTCAGGGTAATCAGCCCCAGCATTTT. Together with reference TRBV18 and TRBJ1-5, the CDR3 gives the full variable domain: NAGVMQNPRHLVRRRGQEARLRCSPMKGHSHVYWYRQLPEEGLKFMVYLQKENIIDESGMPKERFSAEFPKEGPSILRIQQVVRGDSAAYFCASSQIQGNQPQHFGDGTRLSIL.

This clone showed up just a few times. The rearrangement joins TRBV10-3 to TRBJ1-2, with D possibly matching TRBD1 (5 bases). Germline-derived CDR1 and CDR2 are ENHRY and SYGVKD. The CDR3 spans 14 residues. V lost 0 bases and J lost 4, with 9 bases in between. The CDR3 DNA is TGTGCCATCAGTGAGTCGGGGCGGACCTATGGCTACACCTTC. Encoded protein: CAISESGRTYGYTF.

This clone was seen more than once but under ten times. V usage is TRBV16 and J usage is TRBJ1-4, with TRBD1 matching 7 bases. With V trimmed by 0 bases and J by 11 bases, 18 bases remained unmatched. Germline values: CDR1 KGHSY, CDR2 FQNENV. The CDR3 extends over 18 amino acids. The chain's CDR3 is CASSQSVGDKGARKKLFF. CDR3 DNA: TGTGCCAGCAGCCAATCCGTTGGGGATAAGGGGGCGCGAAAGAAACTGTTTTTT.

The chain carries TRBV11-1 and TRBJ1-1, with D tentatively TRBD1 (6 bases). This CDR3 is built from 14 residues. Deletions cut 5 bases from V and 0 bases from J, with 10 bases between. CDR1 is SGHAT, CDR2 FQDESV, per germline (reference sequence). Here the CDR3 DNA reads TGTGCCAGCAGCCGCGACAGGATGAACACTGAAGCTTTCTTT. Its translation is CASSRDRMNTEAFF.

V gene TRBV28 combines with J gene TRBJ1-1, with TRBD1 as a possible D gene (6 bases). This CDR3 has 16 residues. V lost 4 bases to trimming and J lost 1 base, with 16 bases between them. The V gene's germline CDR1 is MDHEN and CDR2 SYDVKM. The CDR3: CASSSPSTGRNTEAFF. CDR3 nucleotide sequence: TGTGCCAGCAGTTCCCCCTCGACAGGTAGGAACACTGAAGCTTTCTTT.